This T cell receptor (beta chain) was sequenced during a study of CD8 T cells in Susac syndrome. This clonotype occurred once. The CDR3 covers 17 residues. With V trimmed by 2 bases and J by 0 bases, 3 bases remained unmatched. Germline loops: CDR1 PRHDT, CDR2 FYEKMQ (reference sequence). The RNA, 0.5 to 1 ug, was put through reverse transcription using random hexamers. With immunoSEQ multiplex PCR, TCR beta CDR3 was amplified across 54 Vbeta and 13 Jbeta. TCRdb independently ran MiXCR on the immunoSEQ multiplex PCR reads; one entry per CDR3 protein. The sample carries more than 65,000 distinct CDR3 sequences, over 90% recorded once. Negative magnetic isolation gave CD8+ and CD4+ cells; FACS enriched CD8+ TEMRA.

Input material: CD8+ T cells from PBMCs. The chain combines TRBV13 with TRBJ2-1; 11 nucleotides align to TRBD2. This clonotype originated in a human donor in good health. CDR3 nucleotide sequence: TGTGCCAGCAGCTTACTAGCGGGGGGCCGCTCCTACAATGAGCAGTTCTTC. The encoded protein is CASSLLAGGRSYNEQFF.